This T cell receptor beta chain was captured by sequencing in a study of blood T cell repertoires in COVID-19. For the study at large: The study drew acute and convalescent COVID-19 samples from the United States, Italy and Spain. PBMCs, B-cell-depleted T cells, or T cells were the source of the cDNA or gDNA that made up the material.

Source study methods: Nucleated cell counts were estimated from reference gene primer amplification. TCRdb keeps only in-frame clones here, not all; method: immunoSEQ multiplex PCR. The DNA was the basis for D and trimming; V, J and clone size are from that table. The sample consists of more than 75,000 clones, 84% of them appearing once. There are 16 residues in the CDR3. V gave up 0 bases and J gave up 7 bases; unmatched junction bases: 5. Germline CDR1 SGHRS, CDR2 YFSETQ. Source material: peripheral blood. V and J are TRBV5-1 and TRBJ2-1, with 12 positions matching TRBD2. The source is a human donor in a cohort sampled during active COVID-19. For the CDR3, the DNA is TGCGCCAGCAGCTTGGAACTAGCGGGAGGCTGGAATGAGCAGTTCTTC. This encodes CASSLELAGGWNEQFF.